What follows describes a single T cell receptor (beta chain). J gave up 3 bases and V 2 bases, and 2 bases lay outside the gene matches. This CDR3 is built from 14 residues. Germline-derived CDR1 and CDR2 are MNHEY and SVGAGI. The protocol was immunoSEQ multiplex PCR, while the TCRdb copy is restricted to in-frame clones and leaves out a portion. Of 100,000 to 120,000 clones in the sample, around 87% were seen once. The source of the sample is a study of Tregs in tolerant kidney transplant recipients. The input for sequencing was CD4+ T cells from blood, taken before the transplant. The chain employs TRBV6-5 and TRBJ2-3, with 7 bases identical to TRBD1. The origin of this receptor is a human donor who received a combined kidney and bone marrow transplant. The CDR3 sequence is CASSYHRGTDTQYF. CDR3 DNA: TGTGCCAGCAGTTACCACAGGGGAACAGATACGCAGTATTTT.